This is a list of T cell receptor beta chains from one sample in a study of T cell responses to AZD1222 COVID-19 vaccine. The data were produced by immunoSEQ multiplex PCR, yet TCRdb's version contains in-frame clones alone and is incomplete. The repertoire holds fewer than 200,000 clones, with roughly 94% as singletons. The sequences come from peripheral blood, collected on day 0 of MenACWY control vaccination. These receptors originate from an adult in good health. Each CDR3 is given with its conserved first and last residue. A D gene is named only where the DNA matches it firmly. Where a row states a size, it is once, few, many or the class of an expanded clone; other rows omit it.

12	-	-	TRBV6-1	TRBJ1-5	CASSEWGQPQHF	TGTGCCAGCAGTGAATGGGGTCAGCCCCAGCATTTT
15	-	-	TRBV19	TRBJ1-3	CASNPGPHSGNTIYF	TGTGCCAGTAACCCAGGGCCTCACTCTGGAAACACCATATATTTT
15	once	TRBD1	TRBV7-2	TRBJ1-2	CASSRGTGESHGYTF	TGTGCCAGCAGCCGGGGGACAGGGGAGAGCCATGGCTACACCTTC
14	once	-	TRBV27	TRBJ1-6	CASKRQVRDSPLHF	TGTGCCAGCAAGAGACAGGTGCGAGATTCACCCCTCCACTTT
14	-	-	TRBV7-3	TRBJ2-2	CASSSRQSTGELFF	TGTGCCAGCAGCTCTAGACAGAGTACCGGGGAGCTGTTTTTT
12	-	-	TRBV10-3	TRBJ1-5	CEGPSSNQPQHF	TGTGAAGGTCCATCAAGCAATCAGCCCCAGCATTTT
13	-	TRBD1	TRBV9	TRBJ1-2	CASRAGQAGGYTF	TGTGCCAGCAGGGCTGGACAGGCCGGGGGCTACACCTTC
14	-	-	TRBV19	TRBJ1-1	CASSIGQGNTEAFF	TGTGCCAGTAGTATAGGTCAGGGAAACACTGAAGCTTTCTTT
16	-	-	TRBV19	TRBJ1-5	CASSIEGRGGDQPQHF	TGTGCCAGTAGTATAGAAGGCAGGGGAGGGGATCAGCCCCAGCATTTT
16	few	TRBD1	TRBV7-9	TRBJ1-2	CASSLVGTGLWYGYTF	TGTGCCAGCAGCTTAGTCGGGACAGGGCTTTGGTATGGCTACACCTTC
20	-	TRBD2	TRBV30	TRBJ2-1	CAWSPGRGLAGVKSYNEQFF	TGTGCCTGGAGCCCCGGTCGGGGGCTAGCGGGAGTAAAATCATACAATGAGCAGTTCTTC
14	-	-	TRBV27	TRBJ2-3	CASGDTTSTDTQYF	TGTGCCAGCGGGGACACTACTAGCACAGATACGCAGTATTTT
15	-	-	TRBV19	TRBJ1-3	CASSFIQSAGNTIYF	TGTGCCAGTAGCTTTATACAGAGCGCTGGAAACACCATATATTTT
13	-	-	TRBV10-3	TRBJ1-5	CAISGTGNQPQHF	TGTGCCATCAGTGGCACGGGCAATCAGCCCCAGCATTTT
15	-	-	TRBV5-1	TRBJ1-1	CASTLSLGVGTEAFF	TGCGCCAGCACCCTTTCGCTGGGAGTGGGCACTGAAGCTTTCTTT
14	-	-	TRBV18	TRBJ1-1	CASSRDRGDTEAFF	TGTGCCAGCTCACGGGACCGGGGGGACACTGAAGCTTTCTTT
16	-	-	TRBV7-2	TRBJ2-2	CASSLGIRDPTGELFF	TGTGCCAGCAGCTTAGGTATCCGGGATCCGACCGGGGAGCTGTTTTTT
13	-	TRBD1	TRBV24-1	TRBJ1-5	CATSDRTGEPQHF	TGTGCCACCAGTGACCGGACAGGGGAGCCCCAGCATTTT
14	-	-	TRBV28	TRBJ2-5	CASRYREGQETQYF	TGTGCCAGCAGGTACAGGGAAGGTCAAGAGACCCAGTACTTC
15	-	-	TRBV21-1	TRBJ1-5	CASSKAGRGNQPQHF	TGTGCCAGCAGCAAAGCAGGCAGGGGCAATCAGCCCCAGCATTTT
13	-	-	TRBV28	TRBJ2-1	CASSFGSYNEQFF	TGTGCCAGCAGTTTTGGGTCCTACAATGAGCAGTTCTTC
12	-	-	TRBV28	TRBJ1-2	CASRPTVYGYTF	TGTGCCAGCAGGCCGACAGTCTATGGCTACACCTTC
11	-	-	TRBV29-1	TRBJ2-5	CSVRLQETQYF	TGCAGCGTCAGACTCCAAGAGACCCAGTACTTC
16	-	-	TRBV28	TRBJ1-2	CASSLSNQGMEVGYTF	TGTGCCAGCAGTTTAAGTAATCAGGGAATGGAAGTAGGCTACACCTTC
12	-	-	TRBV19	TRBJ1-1	CASSIVANEAFF	TGTGCCAGTAGTATAGTGGCAAACGAAGCTTTCTTT
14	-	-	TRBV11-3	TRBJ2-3	CASSFDSQGDTQYF	TGTGCCAGCAGCTTCGACTCTCAAGGGGATACGCAGTATTTT
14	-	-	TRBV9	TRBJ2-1	CASSVDLGPNEQFF	TGTGCCAGCAGCGTAGACTTGGGGCCTAATGAGCAGTTCTTC
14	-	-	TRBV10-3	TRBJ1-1	CAISDGLMNTEAFF	TGTGCCATTAGTGACGGGCTTATGAACACTGAAGCTTTCTTT
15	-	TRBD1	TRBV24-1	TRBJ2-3	CATSDIGQGTDTQYF	TGTGCCACCAGTGATATCGGACAGGGCACAGATACGCAGTATTTT
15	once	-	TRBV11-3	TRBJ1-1	CASSLDNSRDTEAFF	TGTGCCAGCAGCTTAGATAATTCGCGGGACACTGAAGCTTTCTTT
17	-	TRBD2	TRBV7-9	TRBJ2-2	CASSWLLAGPNTGELFF	TGTGCCAGCAGCTGGTTGCTAGCGGGCCCGAACACCGGGGAGCTGTTTTTT
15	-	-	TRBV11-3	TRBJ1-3	CASSPLSGPGNTIYF	TGTGCCAGCAGCCCATTGTCAGGTCCTGGAAACACCATATATTTT
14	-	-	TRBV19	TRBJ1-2	CASSYSAATYGYTF	TGTGCCAGTAGCTACTCCGCAGCGACGTATGGCTACACCTTC
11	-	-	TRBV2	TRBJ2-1	CASRRANEQFF	TGTGCCAGCAGACGGGCCAATGAGCAGTTCTTC
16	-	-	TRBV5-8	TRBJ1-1	CASSGSFLTLVTEAFF	TGTGCCAGCAGCGGGTCCTTTCTGACGTTGGTCACTGAAGCTTTCTTT